The 10 T cell receptor beta chains below were found in one sample sequenced in a study of blood T cells in healthy people across ages (dated by TCRdb to the mid-2010s). Libraries were constructed by 5' RACE. The listed sequencing device is Illumina HiSeq 2500. A second about 7 to 11 cycle PCR used a sample-barcoded 5' primer and a J-beta primer mix. The public reads were quality trimmed at Q25 with fastp and then assembled into clones with MiXCR by TCRdb, keeping productive beta chains. A single entry per CDR3 protein holds the most common genes and DNA from its merged rows. For this sample there are under 2 million distinct CDR3 sequences; roughly 32% appear just once. Around 10% of the sample belongs to the ten largest clones. Sequenced sample: blood. Receptors were obtained from a woman aged 25 to 39 in good health.

The chain combines TRBV7-3 with TRBJ2-5; TRBD2 matches at 9 bases. The CDR3 sequence is 17 residues long. Germline V gives CDR1 SGHTA, CDR2 FQGTGA. Trimming took 4 bases from V and 2 from J; bases not matched to a gene: 11. CDR3 bases: TGTGCCAGCAGCTCAAACCCTAGCGGGGAGGGTCAAGAGACCCAGTACTTC. Translating it yields CASSSNPSGEGQETQYF.

Many counts were recorded for this clonotype. V is TRBV4-1 and J is TRBJ2-4; 8 positions match TRBD2. CDR1 and CDR2 from the germline V gene are MGHRA and YSYEKL. The CDR3 has 18 amino acids. With V trimmed by 2 bases and J by 0 bases, 9 bases remained unmatched. The CDR3 spells CASSQFPSGRLAKNIQYF. The CDR3 DNA is TGCGCCAGCAGCCAATTTCCCAGCGGGAGATTAGCCAAAAACATTCAGTACTTC.

This clonotype was seen only once. One junction end does not reproduce the germline sequence, and a read error may be involved. The V and J genes are TRBV5-1 and TRBJ2-1; tentative D call: TRBD2 (6 bases). This CDR3 region has 14 residues. Germline-derived CDR1 and CDR2 are SGHRS and YFSETQ. CDR3 sequence (DNA): TGCGCCTGCAGCCTTGGGACGGGAGCAAATGAGCAGTTCTTC. It is translated as CACSLGTGANEQFF.

This clonotype was counted a few times. A much larger clone differs from this one at a single base, so this may be a read error. The rearrangement links TRBV4-2 to TRBJ2-7; tentatively, D is TRBD1 (5 bases). The length of the CDR3 is 17 residues. Per germline, CDR1 LGHNA and CDR2 YNFKEQ. Deletions cut 0 bases from V and 3 bases from J, with 18 bases between. CDR3 loop: CASSQDYGVGAIYEQYF. The CDR3 DNA follows: TGTGCCAGCAGCCAAGATTATGGGGTAGGGGCCATCTACGAGCAGTACTTC.

The table lists this clonotype with many counts. The chain carries TRBV15 and TRBJ2-5; TRBD1 is a possible D gene (5 bases). Germline CDR1 and CDR2: LNHNV and YYDKDF (reference sequence). Trimming cost V 1 base and J 7 bases, with 19 bases left between them. The CDR3 extends over 16 amino acids. CDR3 bases: TGTGCCACCAGCAGAGTTGGTAGCTTCGATCAGGGGACCCAGTACTTC. The encoded protein is CATSRVGSFDQGTQYF.

This clonotype was seen only once. The rearrangement joins TRBV5-1 to TRBJ2-3; perhaps D is TRBD1 or TRBD2 (5 bases each). The CDR3 has 16 amino acids. V was pared by 0 bases and J by 2 bases, with 13 bases between. Germline lookup yields CDR1 SGHRS and CDR2 YFSETQ. The CDR3 coding sequence is TGCGCCAGCAGCTTGGGTTATCGGGGCCACACAGATACGCAGTATTTT. Its protein is CASSLGYRGHTDTQYF.

This clonotype was detected only once. The chain links TRBV20-1 to TRBJ1-5, with TRBD1 matching 10 bases. Germline V gene lookup returns CDR1 DFQATT and CDR2 SNEGSKA (reference sequence). V lost 6 bases to trimming and J lost 6 bases; unmatched junction nucleotides: 5. This CDR3 contains 13 residues. The CDR3 here is CSAPRTGGQPQHF. The CDR3 DNA reads TGCAGTGCACCTCGGACAGGGGGTCAGCCCCAGCATTTT.

This clonotype occurred a few times. The J gene is TRBJ2-7, the V gene TRBV6-5, with 10 bases that match TRBD1. Losses at the gene ends were 8 bases for V and 9 bases for J; bases not matched to a gene: 1. The CDR3 covers 10 residues. The germline CDR1 and CDR2 sequences are MNHEY and SVGAGI. The CDR3, as DNA: TGTGCCAGCGGACAGGGGGGGCAGTACTTC. It codes for CASGQGGQYF.

The rearrangement links TRBV5-1 to TRBJ2-7, with 10 bases matching TRBD1. The germline V gene has CDR1 SGHRS and CDR2 YFSETQ. CDR3 length equals 15 residues. The V gene end was trimmed by 4 bases and the J gene end by 9 bases; junction bases not matched to a gene: 13. CDR3 DNA: TGCGCCAGCAGCCCTCGACAGGGGGCAAGGCACGGGCAGTACTTC. As protein: CASSPRQGARHGQYF. Full variable domain (rest looked up from reference TRBV5-1 and TRBJ2-7): KAGVTQTPRYLIKTRGQQVTLSCSPISGHRSVSWYQQTPGQGLQFLFEYFSETQRNKGNFPGRFSGRQFSNSRSEMNVSTLELGDSALYLCASSPRQGARHGQYFGPGTRLTVT.

This clonotype was observed a handful of times. The CDR3 sequence is CASSYGTLDGYGYTF. The CDR3 bases are TGTGCCAGCAGTTACGGAACTCTAGACGGGTATGGCTACACCTTC. The chain carries TRBV6-5 and TRBJ1-2, with D unresolved. Germline lookup yields CDR1 MNHEY and CDR2 SVGAGI. This CDR3 is 15 amino acids long. Trimming cost V 2 bases and J 5 bases, with 15 bases left between them.